Following are 25 T cell receptor beta chains from one sample sequenced in a study of neurological immune-mediated disorders. One entry per CDR3 protein, called by TCRdb with MiXCR from the 5' RACE reads. The profile shows roughly 56,000 distinct CDR3 sequences, about 3.4% of them singletons. The specimen was PBMCs. These receptor sequences come from a woman aged 60-70 years with multiple sclerosis.

This clonotype was observed at least ten times. The chain has TRBV7-9 and TRBJ2-1, with 7 bases aligning to TRBD1. With 2 bases clipped from V and 8 bases from J, the junction kept 9 bases outside the gene matches. The CDR3 consists of 15 residues. Germline V gives CDR1 SEHNR, CDR2 FQNEAQ (reference sequence). CDR3 amino acids: CASSLKPRGLHEQFF. The CDR3 DNA follows: TGTGCCAGCAGCTTAAAGCCGAGGGGGCTCCATGAGCAGTTCTTC.

This clonotype was recorded many times. The CDR3: CSAGDVTDTQYF. In DNA form, the CDR3 reads TGCAGTGCTGGGGATGTCACAGATACGCAGTATTTT. The chain is built from TRBV20-1 and TRBJ2-3; D gene ambiguous. V lost 5 bases and J 2 bases, leaving 8 bases between the germline ends. Germline assignment: CDR1 DFQATT and CDR2 SNEGSKA (reference sequence). The CDR3 runs 12 residues.

In its sample, this clonotype was seen many times. The genes are TRBV20-1 and TRBJ1-2; D ambiguous. Germline V gives CDR1 DFQATT, CDR2 SNEGSKA (reference sequence). The length of the CDR3 is 15 residues. Trimming stripped 5 bases from V and 4 bases from J, with 20 bases between. The CDR3 DNA reads TGCAGTGCTGACCCCCCGGACGGCAGCTCCTATGGCTACACCTTC. This translates into CSADPPDGSSYGYTF.

This clonotype was seen many times. This chain links TRBV7-9 with TRBJ2-7; D gene ambiguous. The CDR3 covers 14 residues. The V gene lost 5 bases and the J gene lost 5 bases, with 16 bases spanning the gap. CDR1 and CDR2 from the germline V gene are SEHNR and FQNEAQ (reference sequence). In DNA form, the CDR3 reads TGTGCCAGCAGCCACTGGTCGTCGGGCAACGAGCAGTACTTC. Amino acids: CASSHWSSGNEQYF.

This clonotype was seen ten or more times. The chain's CDR3 is CASRARQGVGQPQHF. DNA of the CDR3: TGTGCCAGCAGAGCCCGACAGGGAGTGGGACAGCCCCAGCATTTT. The chain is built from TRBV6-5 and TRBJ1-5, with TRBD1 matching 7 bases. J lost 7 bases, V lost 6 bases, and 12 bases had no gene match. Germline loops: CDR1 MNHEY, CDR2 SVGAGI. This CDR3 is 15 amino acids long.

The chain links TRBV9 to TRBJ1-1; the D is unclear. This CDR3 comprises 14 residues. Deletions cut 0 bases from V and 4 bases from J, with 10 bases between. Germline V gene sequence: CDR1 SGDLS, CDR2 YYNGEE. The CDR3 reads CASSVEGRSTEAFF. The CDR3 nucleotides are TGTGCCAGCAGCGTAGAAGGGAGAAGCACTGAAGCTTTCTTT.

This clonotype has ten or more counts. The rearrangement joins TRBV29-1 to TRBJ2-3; 11 nucleotides match TRBD1. V gave up 1 base and J gave up 8 bases; unmatched junction bases: 8. This CDR3 spans 15 amino acids. Germline values: CDR1 SQVTM, CDR2 ANQGSEA. The CDR3 DNA follows: TGCAGCGTTGAAGGAGGGACAGGGGGTATGGGTACGCAGTATTTT. Its protein is CSVEGGTGGMGTQYF.

This clonotype was seen many times. This chain links TRBV7-2 with TRBJ1-1; D ambiguous. The CDR3 covers 13 residues. V was cut by 5 bases and J by 7 bases, with 14 bases left in between. Germline assignment: CDR1 SGHTA and CDR2 FQGNSA. The CDR3 sequence: CASSRIREREAFF. In DNA form, the CDR3 reads TGTGCCAGCAGCCGTATTAGGGAGCGTGAAGCTTTCTTT.

With respect to this clonotype: This may come from a read error, since a much larger clone is one base off. J is TRBJ2-1 and V is TRBV21-1; TRBD1 is the table's D call and was not checked against the DNA. TRBV21-1 corresponds to a pseudogene. The CDR3 sequence is 16 residues long. The CDR3 reads CASSREGQGLYNEQFF. Here the CDR3 DNA reads TGTGCCAGCAGCAGAGAGGGACAGGGCCTCTACAATGAGCAGTTCTTC.

The sample holds many counts of this clonotype. The chain employs TRBV10-3 and TRBJ1-3; the D gene is possibly TRBD1 (5 bases). CDR1 and CDR2 (germline): ENHRY, SYGVKD. V gave up 4 bases and J gave up 3 bases, with 13 bases separating them. The CDR3 covers 15 residues. CDR3 nucleotides: TGTGCCATCAGTGCGGGGGTGTCTGGTGGAAACACCATATATTTT. Translating gives CAISAGVSGGNTIYF.

A single count supports this clonotype. Possible read error: a much larger clone is one base away. The rearrangement uses TRBV7-9 and TRBJ1-1, with unresolved D. Germline CDR1 and CDR2: SEHNR and FQNEAQ (reference sequence). This CDR3 is built from 12 residues. For the CDR3, the DNA is TGTGCCAGCAGGGCCGAGTACACTGCAGCTTTCTTT. Protein: CASRAEYTAAFF. Filled out from reference TRBV7-9 and TRBJ1-1, the complete variable domain reads DTGVSQNPRHKITKRGQNVTFRCDPISEHNRLYWYRQTLGQGPEFLTYFQNEAQLEKSRLLSDRFSAERPKGSFSTLEIQRTEQGDSAMYLCASRAEYTAAFFGQGTRLTVV.

Ten or more counts support this clonotype. The gene calls are TRBV29-1 and TRBJ1-1; D ambiguous. Germline CDR1 and CDR2: SQVTM and ANQGSEA. V was trimmed by 7 bases and J by 3 bases, leaving 15 bases between them. The CDR3 covers 13 residues. Here the CDR3 reads CSARRQRDTEAFF. The CDR3 coding sequence is TGCAGCGCGAGGAGGCAGCGAGACACTGAAGCTTTCTTT.

This clonotype occurred many times. The chain combines TRBV10-2 with TRBJ2-2; no reliable D call. The CDR3 runs 13 residues. The germline CDR1 and CDR2 sequences are WSHSY and SAAADI. Trimming took 4 bases from V and 6 from J, leaving 9 bases between them. This CDR3 reads CASSALSPGELFF. The CDR3 bases are TGCGCCAGCAGTGCGCTCTCTCCCGGGGAGCTGTTTTTT.

This clonotype was seen many times. This sequence joins TRBV7-2 and TRBJ2-5; TRBD2 might be the D (5 bases). CDR1 is SGHTA, CDR2 FQGNSA, per germline. The CDR3 spans 15 residues. Trimming stripped 3 bases from V and 1 base from J, with 12 bases between. DNA of the CDR3: TGTGCCAGCAGCTTCGGGATCCTACGCCAAGAGACCCAGTACTTC. Amino acids: CASSFGILRQETQYF.

This clonotype has ten or more counts. The genes are TRBV6-5 and TRBJ2-1; D may be TRBD2 (6 bases). Looked up from germline, CDR1 is MNHEY and CDR2 is SVGAGI. This CDR3 is built from 14 residues. V was clipped by 3 bases and J by 6 bases, with 12 bases between them. CDR3 in amino acids: CASSYGGNRNEQFF. CDR3 coding DNA: TGTGCCAGCAGTTATGGGGGGAATCGCAATGAGCAGTTCTTC.

The sample holds many counts of this clonotype. J is TRBJ2-1 and V is TRBV12-3 or TRBV12-4, with 8 nucleotides matching TRBD1. CDR3 length: 16 amino acids. The J segment lost 8 bases and the V segment lost 7 bases, leaving 16 bases of the junction unmatched. The CDR3 bases are TGTGCCAGCAACCCGGACAGGGTTCTTTTGGGAGATGAGCAGTTCTTC. As protein: CASNPDRVLLGDEQFF.

The sample holds many counts of this clonotype. The chain uses TRBV29-1 and TRBJ2-7, with 9 bases fitting TRBD2. Germline lookup yields CDR1 SQVTM and CDR2 ANQGSEA. This CDR3 comprises 13 residues. The trim removed 6 bases at V and 3 bases at J, leaving 6 bases unmatched. The CDR3 DNA reads TGCAGCGTCCAGACTAGCGGACTCTACGAGCAGTACTTC. This encodes CSVQTSGLYEQYF.

There are many counts of this clonotype. CDR3 bases: TGCAGTGCTAGAAGGGCGAGGTCCAAAAACATTCAGTACTTC. It encodes CSARRARSKNIQYF. V gene TRBV20-1 combines with J gene TRBJ2-4; no clear D. Trimming removed 2 bases from V and 2 bases from J, with 10 bases in between. The CDR3 covers 14 residues. Germline values: CDR1 DFQATT, CDR2 SNEGSKA (reference sequence).

This clonotype was picked up many times. The chain combines TRBV27 with TRBJ2-1; D perhaps matches TRBD2 (6 bases). V was clipped by 6 bases and J by 9 bases, with 15 bases between them. CDR1 MNHEY and CDR2 SMNVEV come from the germline V gene (reference sequence). The CDR3 contains 13 residues. This chain's CDR3 is CASRKTRFSEQFF. The CDR3 DNA is TGTGCCAGCAGGAAGACTAGATTCAGTGAGCAGTTCTTC.

There are many counts of this clonotype. The genes are TRBV3-1 and TRBJ1-1, with D hard to call. This CDR3 region has 14 residues. Germline values: CDR1 LGHDT, CDR2 YNNKEL (reference sequence). V dropped 1 base and J dropped 6 bases, with 12 bases sitting between them. The CDR3 reads CASSQGGGLAEAFF. In nucleotides, the CDR3 is TGTGCCAGCAGCCAAGGGGGAGGTTTGGCTGAAGCTTTCTTT.

This clonotype was detected ten times or more. The genes are TRBV4-1 and TRBJ2-1; the D gene is possibly TRBD1 (6 bases). The CDR3 is 16 amino acids. CDR1 is MGHRA, CDR2 YSYEKL, per germline. The ends were cut back, 1 base at V and 4 bases at J, with 14 bases in the middle. The CDR3 region is CASSQGRGYTYNEQFF. CDR3 nucleotides: TGCGCCAGCAGCCAAGGTAGGGGGTACACTTACAATGAGCAGTTCTTC.

Ten or more counts support this clonotype. The chain is built from TRBV7-6 and TRBJ1-1; D may be TRBD1 (6 bases). CDR1 SGHVS and CDR2 FNYEAQ come from the germline V gene. The CDR3 length is 15 residues. V lost 5 bases and J 1 base, leaving 14 bases between the germline ends. CDR3 nucleotides: TGTGCCAGCAGCCCGACCGGGGGCTGGAACACTGAAGCTTTCTTT. It codes for CASSPTGGWNTEAFF.

This clonotype showed up just a few times. The rearrangement links TRBV18 to TRBJ2-7; D not certain. CDR3 size: 12 residues. Trimming left V 2 bases short and J 9 bases short, with 11 bases between. The germline CDR1 and CDR2 sequences are KGHSH and LQKENI. CDR3: CASSPGGKAQYF. The CDR3 coding sequence is TGTGCCAGCTCACCAGGCGGTAAAGCGCAGTACTTC.

This clonotype was counted at least ten times. The chain couples TRBV4-2 to TRBJ2-7; unclear D gene. V dropped 1 base and J dropped 4 bases, with 8 bases sitting between them. The CDR3 is 13 residues long. CDR1 is LGHNA and CDR2 is YNFKEQ in the germline V gene. CDR3 sequence: CASSQAAEYEQYF. The CDR3 coding sequence is TGTGCCAGCAGCCAAGCCGCGGAATACGAGCAGTACTTC.

In this sample, this clonotype turned up a few times. One base away lies a much larger clone, so this may be a sequencing read error. This chain connects TRBV7-8 to TRBJ2-6, with a weak D call TRBD1 (5 bases). The CDR3 length is 16 residues. Germline CDR1 is SGHVS and CDR2 is FQNEAQ. CDR3 sequence (DNA): TGTGCCAGCAACGAACGACGGAGCTCTGGGGCCAAAGTCCTGACTTTC. Its translation: CASNERRSSGAKVLTF.